This T cell receptor (beta chain) was retrieved from a study of technical replicates of blood from several donors. Assay used: immunoSEQ multiplex PCR; TCRdb lists only in-frame clones, some missing. This sample has tens of thousands of clones, with 70% to 90% found just once. The CDR3 consists of 14 residues. V lost 0 bases and J lost 1, with 7 bases in between. Germline CDR1 is SGHRS and CDR2 is YFSETQ. Sequenced input: PBMCs. V and J are TRBV5-1 and TRBJ1-1; no definite D call. This clonotype was sampled from a human donor in good health. Some clones in this sample may be carry-over from other donors' samples. CDR3: CASSLGQPNTEAFF. CDR3 DNA sequence: TGCGCCAGCAGCTTGGGGCAACCGAACACTGAAGCTTTCTTT.